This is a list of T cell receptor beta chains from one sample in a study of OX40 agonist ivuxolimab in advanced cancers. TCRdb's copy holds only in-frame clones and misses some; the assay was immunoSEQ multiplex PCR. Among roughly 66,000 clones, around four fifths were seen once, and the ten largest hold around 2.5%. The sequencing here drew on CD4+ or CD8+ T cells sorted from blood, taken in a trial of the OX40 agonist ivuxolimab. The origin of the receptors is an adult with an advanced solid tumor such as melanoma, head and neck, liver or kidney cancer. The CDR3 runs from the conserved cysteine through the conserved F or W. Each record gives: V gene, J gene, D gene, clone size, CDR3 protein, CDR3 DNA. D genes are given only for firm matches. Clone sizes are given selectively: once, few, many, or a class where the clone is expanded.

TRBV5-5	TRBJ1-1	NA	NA	CASSFPRDTEAFF	TGTGCCAGCAGCTTCCCCAGGGACACTGAAGCTTTCTTT
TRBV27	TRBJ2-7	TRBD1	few	CASSQRQGTEQYF	TGTGCCAGCAGCCAAAGACAGGGAACCGAGCAGTACTTC
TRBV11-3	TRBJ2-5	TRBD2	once	CASSLSLAGLAEETQYF	TGTGCCAGCAGCTTATCCCTAGCGGGCCTAGCAGAGGAGACCCAGTACTTC
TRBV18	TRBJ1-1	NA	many	CASSPAGYTEAFF	TGTGCCAGCTCACCAGCGGGGTACACTGAAGCTTTCTTT
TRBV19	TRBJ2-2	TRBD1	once	CASSQGYRGNTGELFF	TGTGCCAGTAGTCAAGGGTACAGGGGTAACACCGGGGAGCTGTTTTTT
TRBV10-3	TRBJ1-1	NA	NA	CAISESGDTEAFF	TGTGCCATCAGTGAGTCCGGGGACACTGAAGCTTTCTTT
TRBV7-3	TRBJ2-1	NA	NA	CASSLYLTGLNEQFF	TGTGCCAGCAGCTTATATCTAACGGGGTTGAATGAGCAGTTCTTC
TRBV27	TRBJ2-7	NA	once	CASRFLGGARSYEQYF	TGTGCCAGCAGATTCTTAGGCGGGGCCCGCTCCTACGAGCAGTACTTC
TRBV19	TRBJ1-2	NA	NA	CASSGQGTNYGYTF	TGTGCCAGTAGTGGGCAGGGTACGAACTATGGCTACACCTTC
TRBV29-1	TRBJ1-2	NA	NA	CSVGPDSNYGYTF	TGCAGCGTAGGCCCGGACAGCAACTATGGCTACACCTTC
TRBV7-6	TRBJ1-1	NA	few	CASSLDPGEAFF	TGTGCCAGCAGCTTAGACCCAGGTGAAGCTTTCTTT
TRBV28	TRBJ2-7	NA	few	CASRLRGFDEQYF	TGTGCCAGCAGGCTCAGAGGGTTCGACGAGCAGTACTTC
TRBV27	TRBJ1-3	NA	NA	CASSLMITNSGNTIYF	TGTGCCAGCAGTTTAATGATCACGAACTCTGGAAACACCATATATTTT
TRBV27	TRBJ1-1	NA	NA	CASRSSSGGTEAFF	TGTGCCAGCAGATCGAGTTCTGGAGGCACTGAAGCTTTCTTT